A single sample gave rise to the 15 T cell receptor beta chains below, sequenced in a study of blood T cells in healthy people across ages. The use of a sample-barcoded 5' primer and a J-beta primer mix characterized a second PCR of about 6 to 12 cycles. From the 5' RACE reads, TCRdb called clonotypes with MiXCR, one entry per CDR3 protein. The sample records 600,000 to 1,000,000 distinct CDR3 sequences, 58% being singletons. The specimen was blood. These receptor sequences come from a young man in good health.

The chain couples TRBV6-5 to TRBJ1-1; a possible D gene is TRBD1 (5 bases). Trimming stripped 4 bases from V and 3 bases from J, with 18 bases between. The CDR3 sequence is 16 residues long. Germline CDR1 is MNHEY and CDR2 is SVGAGI. The CDR3 protein is CASSLSGTAGDTEAFF. CDR3 DNA sequence: TGTGCCAGCAGTTTGTCCGGGACCGCCGGGGACACTGAAGCTTTCTTT.

The chain recombines TRBV6-1 with TRBJ2-1, with 11 bases identical to TRBD2. The germline V gene has CDR1 MNHNS and CDR2 SASEGT. The trim removed 2 bases at V and 7 bases at J, leaving 4 bases unmatched. The CDR3 extends over 15 amino acids. The DNA of the CDR3 is TGTGCCAGCAGTGAAATATTAGCGGGAGGGAATGAGCAGTTCTTC. It is translated as CASSEILAGGNEQFF.

The CDR3 DNA is TGCAGCGTTGAATTAGGGACAGGGTTCGAGCAGTACTTC. This encodes CSVELGTGFEQYF. J is TRBJ2-7 and V is TRBV29-1, with 9 bases lining up with TRBD1. V lost 2 bases and J lost 6; bases outside the gene matches: 5. Germline values: CDR1 SQVTM, CDR2 ANQGSEA. The CDR3 contains 13 residues.

The chain uses TRBV29-1 and TRBJ1-3; TRBD1 is a possible D gene (5 bases). Between the trimmed V and J ends, which lost 7 bases and 2 bases, there was a span of 12 bases. CDR1 SQVTM and CDR2 ANQGSEA come from the germline V gene. The CDR3 covers 13 residues. The CDR3 DNA follows: TGCAGCGGGATGTGGGGCGCTGGAAACACCATATATTTT. Protein sequence: CSGMWGAGNTIYF.

This chain links TRBV5-1 with TRBJ2-1; no firm D call. Trimming shortened V by 4 bases and J by 4 bases, and 12 bases separated the two germline ends. The CDR3 is 14 residues long. Germline V gene sequence: CDR1 SGHRS, CDR2 YFSETQ. The CDR3 sequence is CASSPGGEYNEQFF. CDR3 nucleotide sequence: TGCGCCAGCAGCCCCGGTGGGGAATACAATGAGCAGTTCTTC.

This clonotype was observed a handful of times. The chain carries TRBV7-9 and TRBJ1-2, with D possibly matching TRBD1 (6 bases). The CDR3 totals 15 residues. V lost 5 bases and J lost 7, with 20 bases in between. The germline V gene encodes CDR1 SEHNR and CDR2 FQNEAQ (reference sequence). This CDR3 is CASSLPGRGRGGYTF. The CDR3 nucleotides are TGTGCCAGCAGCCTACCCGGCAGGGGTCGTGGTGGCTACACCTTC.

V and J are TRBV6-5 and TRBJ1-1; unclear D gene. The CDR3 spans 14 residues. Germline-derived CDR1 and CDR2 are MNHEY and SVGAGI. Trimming removed 0 bases at V and 0 bases at J, with 5 bases between. CDR3 sequence reads: CASSYSPVNTEAFF. The DNA of the CDR3 is TGTGCCAGCAGTTACTCGCCAGTGAACACTGAAGCTTTCTTT.

J is TRBJ2-1 and V is TRBV10-2, with 7 bases fitting TRBD1. V shed 2 bases, J shed 4 bases, and the junction held 8 bases outside the gene matches. Per germline, CDR1 WSHSY and CDR2 SAAADI. This CDR3 is 16 amino acids long. CDR3 protein: CASSEVRQGKYNEQFF. The DNA for the CDR3 is TGCGCCAGCAGTGAGGTTAGACAGGGAAAATACAATGAGCAGTTCTTC.

The chain combines TRBV12-3 or TRBV12-4 with TRBJ1-6, with D possibly matching TRBD1 (5 bases). V lost 1 base and J lost 7, with 8 bases in between. The CDR3 loop spans 14 amino acids. The CDR3 reads CASSLGQKNSPLHF. For the CDR3, the DNA is TGTGCCAGCAGTTTAGGACAGAAGAATTCACCCCTCCACTTT.

This clonotype was seen more than once but under ten times. The chain joins TRBV2 to TRBJ2-7; 10 bases align to TRBD2. The CDR3 runs to 15 residues. Germline V gene lookup returns CDR1 SNHLY and CDR2 FYNNEI. The junction had 8 bases not matched to a gene; V was cut back by 6 bases and J by 3 bases. The CDR3 bases are TGTGCCAGCAGGAAACTAGCGGGGATCGACTACGAGCAGTACTTC. As protein: CASRKLAGIDYEQYF. Variable domain in full (rest from reference TRBV2 and TRBJ2-7): EPEVTQTPSHQVTQMGQEVILRCVPISNHLYFYWYRQILGQKVEFLVSFYNNEISEKSEIFDDQFSVERPDGSNFTLKIRSTKLEDSAMYFCASRKLAGIDYEQYFGPGTRLTVT.

This clonotype came up many times. The genes are TRBV12-3 or TRBV12-4 and TRBJ2-1, with a tentative D call TRBD2 (6 bases). With 3 bases removed from V and 0 bases from J, the gap between germline ends came to 12 bases. The length of the CDR3 is 16 residues. The CDR3 loop is CASSFGGTLSYNEQFF. In nucleotides, the CDR3 is TGTGCCAGCAGTTTCGGAGGGACTCTCTCCTACAATGAGCAGTTCTTC.

The chain is built from TRBV30 and TRBJ2-5; D remains unclear. The CDR3 has 11 amino acids. Trimming took 4 bases from V and 5 from J, leaving 8 bases between them. The V gene's germline CDR1 is GTSNPN and CDR2 SVGIG (reference sequence). CDR3 DNA: TGTGCCTGGATCGCCGGGGAGACCCAGTACTTC. Translating it yields CAWIAGETQYF.

This chain joins TRBV20-1 and TRBJ2-3; D not resolved. The CDR3 has 12 residues. The V and J ends lost 1 base and 2 bases respectively, with 4 bases between them. CDR1 DFQATT and CDR2 SNEGSKA come from the germline V gene (reference sequence). The CDR3 loop reads CSARGNTDTQYF. In nucleotides, the CDR3 is TGCAGTGCTAGAGGGAACACAGATACGCAGTATTTT.

This clonotype has at least ten counts. The V and J genes are TRBV28 and TRBJ2-5; no reliable D call. V gave up 6 bases and J gave up 2 bases, with 16 bases separating them. This CDR3 spans 15 amino acids. CDR1 and CDR2 (germline): MDHEN, SYDVKM. The CDR3, as DNA: TGTGCCAGCAGCTCCCACAGTGTACTTCAAGAGACCCAGTACTTC. It specifies CASSSHSVLQETQYF.

V and J are TRBV7-9 and TRBJ1-2; no reliable D call. This CDR3 has 13 amino acids. Germline CDR1 is SEHNR and CDR2 is FQNEAQ (reference sequence). V lost 1 base and J lost 6, with 9 bases in between. The CDR3 DNA is TGTGCCAGCAGCTTAGACCGGGTTCATGGCTACACCTTC. Amino acid sequence: CASSLDRVHGYTF.